Listed below are T cell receptor beta chains from one sample, sequenced in a study of cytomegalovirus exposure and HLA in healthy donors. The assay was immunoSEQ multiplex PCR, and TCRdb's table has in-frame clones only and misses some. The sample records just over 150,000 clones, roughly 73% being singletons. Sequenced: PBMCs. The receptors stem from a woman aged 25 to 45 in good health and CMV-seronegative. CDR3s include the opening cysteine and the closing phenylalanine or tryptophan. A D gene is named only where the DNA matches it firmly. Clone sizes are given selectively: once, few, many, or a class where the clone is expanded.

abundance,v_gene,j_gene,d_gene,CDR3aa,CDR3nt
-,TRBV27,TRBJ2-7,-,CASSVDRMGSYEQYF,TGTGCCAGCAGTGTCGACAGGATGGGCTCCTACGAGCAGTACTTC
-,TRBV5-4,TRBJ2-2,TRBD1,CASSWPRGTGINTGELFF,TGTGCCAGCAGCTGGCCCCGTGGGACAGGGATCAACACCGGGGAGCTGTTTTTT
-,TRBV5-8,TRBJ1-6,-,CASSLDAGNSPLHF,TGTGCCAGCAGCTTGGATGCGGGGAATTCACCCCTCCACTTT
-,TRBV5-1,TRBJ2-7,-,CASSPTGLGSYEQYF,TGCGCCAGCAGCCCAACAGGGTTGGGCTCCTACGAGCAGTACTTC
few,TRBV6-1,TRBJ2-5,-,CASILQGLQGTQYF,TGTGCCAGCATCCTACAGGGTTTGCAGGGGACCCAGTACTTC
once,TRBV7-9,TRBJ2-7,-,CASRTAYEQYF,TGTGCCAGCCGAACAGCCTACGAGCAGTACTTC
once,TRBV9,TRBJ1-2,-,CASSATVSTLTDYGYTF,TGTGCCAGCAGCGCGACCGTATCCACCTTGACAGACTATGGCTACACCTTC
-,TRBV5-1,TRBJ2-1,TRBD2,CASSLTGGASSEQFF,TGCGCCAGCAGCTTGACCGGGGGGGCCTCGTCCGAGCAGTTCTTC
-,TRBV5-4,TRBJ1-1,TRBD1,CASSLPGTGDLSEAFF,TGTGCCAGCAGCTTGCCGGGGACAGGGGATCTATCTGAAGCTTTCTTT
-,TRBV9,TRBJ1-1,TRBD1,CASSVAGTGGRAFF,TGTGCCAGCAGCGTAGCCGGGACAGGGGGCCGTGCTTTCTTT
few,TRBV4-1,TRBJ1-4,-,CASSQGSATNEKLFF,TGCGCCAGCAGCCAAGGGAGTGCAACTAATGAAAAACTGTTTTTT
-,TRBV7-3,TRBJ1-2,TRBD1,CASSLGTGLSYGYTF,TGTGCCAGCAGCTTAGGGACAGGGCTATCCTATGGCTACACCTTC
-,TRBV2,TRBJ1-5,TRBD1,CASSSPTGVDQPQHF,TGTGCCAGCAGTTCTCCGACAGGGGTGGATCAGCCCCAGCATTTT
-,TRBV19,TRBJ2-4,-,CASSAGQGGNIQYF,TGTGCCAGTAGTGCCGGACAGGGAGGGAACATTCAGTACTTC
-,TRBV10-1,TRBJ1-4,-,CASSNRAGDEKLFF,TGCGCCAGCTCCAACAGGGCAGGGGATGAAAAACTGTTTTTT
-,TRBV7-9,TRBJ1-3,-,CASSLVGGSGNTIYF,TGTGCCAGCAGCTTAGTGGGAGGCTCTGGAAACACCATATATTTT
-,TRBV18,TRBJ2-1,TRBD2,CASSPSGGGLNEQFF,TGTGCCAGCTCACCAAGCGGGGGGGGACTTAATGAGCAGTTCTTC
-,TRBV28,TRBJ2-7,-,CASSSRWEQYF,TGTGCCAGCAGTTCACGGTGGGAGCAGTACTTC
few,TRBV5-5,TRBJ1-1,TRBD1,CASSLARQGLTEAFF,TGTGCCAGCAGCTTGGCCCGACAGGGTCTCACTGAAGCTTTCTTT